Only a few counts were recorded for the clone carrying this T cell receptor beta chain. Data came from immunoSEQ multiplex PCR; TCRdb stores just in-frame clones and leaves some out. The repertoire holds about 17,000 clones, with 82% as singletons. This entry belongs to a study of technical replicates of blood from a handful of donors. The V segment lost 5 bases and the J segment 7 bases; nucleotides outside the gene matches: 8. The germline V gene has CDR1 SGHTA and CDR2 FQGTGA. The CDR3 contains 16 residues. The chain carries TRBV7-3 and TRBJ2-2, with 12 bases matching TRBD2. The sequencing sample was made of PBMCs. The sequence came from a human donor in good health. Some clones in this sample may be carry-over from other donors' samples. This chain's CDR3 is CASSLGTSGLGGELFF. For the CDR3, the DNA is TGTGCCAGCAGCCTGGGGACTAGCGGGTTAGGCGGGGAGCTGTTTTTT.